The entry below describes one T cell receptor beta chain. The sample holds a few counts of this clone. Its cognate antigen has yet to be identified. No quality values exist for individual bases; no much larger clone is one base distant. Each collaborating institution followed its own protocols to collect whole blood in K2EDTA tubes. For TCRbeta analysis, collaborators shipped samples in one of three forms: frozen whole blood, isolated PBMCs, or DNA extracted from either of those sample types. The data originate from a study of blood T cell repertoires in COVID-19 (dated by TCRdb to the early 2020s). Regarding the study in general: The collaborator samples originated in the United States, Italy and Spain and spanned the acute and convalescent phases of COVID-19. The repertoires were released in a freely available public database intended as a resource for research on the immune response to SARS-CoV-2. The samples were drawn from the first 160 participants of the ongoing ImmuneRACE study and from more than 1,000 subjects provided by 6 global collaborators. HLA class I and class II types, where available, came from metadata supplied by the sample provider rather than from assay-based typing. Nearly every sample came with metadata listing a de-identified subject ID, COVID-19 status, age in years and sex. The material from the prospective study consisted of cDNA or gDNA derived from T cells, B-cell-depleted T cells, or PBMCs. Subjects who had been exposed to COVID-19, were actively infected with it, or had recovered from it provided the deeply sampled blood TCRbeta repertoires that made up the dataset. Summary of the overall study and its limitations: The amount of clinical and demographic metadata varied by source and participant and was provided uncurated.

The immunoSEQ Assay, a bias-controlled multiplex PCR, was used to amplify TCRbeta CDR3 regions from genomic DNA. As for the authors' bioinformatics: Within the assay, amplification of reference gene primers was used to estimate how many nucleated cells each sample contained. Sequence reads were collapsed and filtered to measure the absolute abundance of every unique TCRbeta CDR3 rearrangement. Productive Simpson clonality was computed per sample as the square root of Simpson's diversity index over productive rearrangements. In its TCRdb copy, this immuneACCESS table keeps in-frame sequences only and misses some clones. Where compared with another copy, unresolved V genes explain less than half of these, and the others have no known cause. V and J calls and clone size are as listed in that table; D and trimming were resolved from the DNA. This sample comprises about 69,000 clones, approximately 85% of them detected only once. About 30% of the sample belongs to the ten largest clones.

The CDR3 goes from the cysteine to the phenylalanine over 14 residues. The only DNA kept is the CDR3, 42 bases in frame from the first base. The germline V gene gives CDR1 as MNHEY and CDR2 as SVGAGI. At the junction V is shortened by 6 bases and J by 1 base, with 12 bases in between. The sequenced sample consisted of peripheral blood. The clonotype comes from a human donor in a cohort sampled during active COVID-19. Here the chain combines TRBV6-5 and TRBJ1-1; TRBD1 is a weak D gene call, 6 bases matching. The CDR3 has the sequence CASSPLQGNTEAFF. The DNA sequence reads TGTGCCAGCAGCCCCTTACAGGGGAACACTGAAGCTTTCTTT.